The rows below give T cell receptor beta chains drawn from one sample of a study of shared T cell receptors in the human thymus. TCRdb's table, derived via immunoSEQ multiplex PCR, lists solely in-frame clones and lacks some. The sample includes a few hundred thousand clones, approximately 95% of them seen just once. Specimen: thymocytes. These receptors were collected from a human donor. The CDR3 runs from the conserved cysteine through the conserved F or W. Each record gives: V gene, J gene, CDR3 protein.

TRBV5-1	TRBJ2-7	CASSLGQSKEQYF
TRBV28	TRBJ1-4	CASRRYGAGRRRLARNEKLFF
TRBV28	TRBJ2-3	CASSLGRGGLTDTQYF
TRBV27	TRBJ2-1	CASSLTGEGYNEQFF
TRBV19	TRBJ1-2	CASSPRGQGSWNYGYTF
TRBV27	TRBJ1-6	CASSKPRGSYNSPLHF
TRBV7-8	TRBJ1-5	CASSTLPFGQGAGQPQHF
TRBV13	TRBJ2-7	CASSLGGQSYEQYF
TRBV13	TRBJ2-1	CASSLDEGLAGGSSSYNEQFF
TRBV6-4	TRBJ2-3	CASSDSKDTQYF
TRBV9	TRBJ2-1	CASSFRLLGSHNEQFF
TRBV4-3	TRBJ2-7	CASSQDLAAAHYEQYF
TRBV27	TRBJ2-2	CASSWTSGRRAGELFF
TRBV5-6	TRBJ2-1	CASSLGVSFYNEQFF
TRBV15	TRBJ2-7	CATSREGGSGEQYF
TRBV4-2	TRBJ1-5	CASSQDPTGNQPQHF
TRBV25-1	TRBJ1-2	CASSEYPLPGGHGYTF
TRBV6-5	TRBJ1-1	CASIGPGGIRTEAFF
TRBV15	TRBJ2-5	CATSRLRLAGDQETQYF
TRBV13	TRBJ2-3	CASSSSGRSDTQYF
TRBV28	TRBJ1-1	CASSLQGNMNTEAFF
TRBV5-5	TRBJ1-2	CASSFPGTGKDYGYTF
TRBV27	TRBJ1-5	CASSLKNGQGSNQPQHF
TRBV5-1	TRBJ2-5	CASSLEGTETQYF